This record concerns one TCR beta chain sequence. This specimen belongs to a study of shared clonotypes between healthy human individuals. The naive CD8 fraction comprised CD45RO-negative cells positively selected for CCR7 and excluded terminally differentiated effector memory CD45RA+ cells. Deep-level settings were used for running the assay. Method: immunoSEQ multiplex PCR; TCRdb's copy keeps in-frame clones and lacks some. Of approximately 600,000 clones listed, 95% are singletons. CDR1 MDHEN and CDR2 SYDVKM come from the germline V gene. Deletions cut 3 bases from V and 4 bases from J, with 10 bases between. The CDR3 is made up of 13 amino acids.

The TCR originated in a woman under 40 in good health. The chain has TRBV28 and TRBJ2-7; tentatively, D is TRBD2 (5 bases). Sequenced sample: naive CD8+ T cells sorted from blood. CDR3 sequence: CASSLGSGYEQYF. Written as DNA, the CDR3 is TGTGCCAGCAGTTTGGGGTCGGGATACGAGCAGTACTTC.